A single TCR beta chain is shown here with its context. This receptor's antigen is unknown. No much larger clone exists at a distance of one base, and base qualities are not known. Taken with the paper, the label for time point translates to: baseline before first vaccination. Vaccinee samples came from UK trials COV001 and COV002, including a single-blind randomized controlled phase 2/3 trial of AZD1222 (ChAdOx1 nCoV-19) in healthy adults. For TCRbeta chain sequencing, PBMC samples from trial participants were taken at day 0 and at day 28 after the second dose. This sample is drawn from a study of T cell responses to AZD1222 COVID-19 vaccine (dated by TCRdb to the early 2020s). In terms of the full investigation: AZD1222 recipients with second doses at about 4 weeks or about 12 weeks were pooled, because spike-specific TCR depth and breadth did not differ between schedules. A total of 230 to 250 trial participants underwent TCR sequencing, of whom some 200 had received two doses of AZD1222 and around 26 had received two doses of the MenACWY control vaccine. Trial participants were enrolled by age into 18-55, 56-69 and 70-plus year subgroups, with roughly 160, 29 and 62 TCR-sequenced participants respectively. Overall results and qualifications from the work: Because no day 14 peak-response samples were available, the repertoires could be characterized only after the peak T cell response. Most participants were white British and females outnumbered males, and the authors suggested that clonal diversity may have been underestimated. Reportedly, close to half of the unique spike-specific TCRs recognized epitopes lying outside the regions that are mutated in the B.1.351 and B.1.1.7 variants. After two AZD1222 doses, both the breadth and the depth of spike-specific TCRs were significantly higher than at day 0 and than in MenACWY recipients. The whole spike protein was spanned by vaccine-associated CD4 TCRs, and dominant responses were seen in regions 160-218 and 743-854. The 56-69-year group was small, and its depth increase did not reach significance, likely because of low power. Conclusions about previously exposed vaccinees are limited, since just 6 or 7 AZD1222 recipients were seropositive for SARS-CoV-2 at baseline.

The germline V gene gives CDR1 as MDHEN and CDR2 as SYDVKM. V is shortened by 7 bases, J by 2 bases, and the region joining them spans 12 bases. Counted from cysteine to phenylalanine, this CDR3 has 14 amino acids. Only the CDR3 DNA is retained, 42 bases long and in frame from the first base. The CDR3 regions of human TCRbeta chains were analyzed by immunosequencing. Processing in the source paper ran as follows. TCRs in the repertoires were compared against a reference library of SARS-CoV-2-specific TCRs that had been generated with the MIRA antigen-specificity platform. Breadth was defined as the fraction of unique TCRs that were SARS-CoV-2-associated. Depth was defined as the fraction of total T cells that were SARS-CoV-2-associated. Using the MIRA data, each spike-specific TCR was assigned both to the spike region to which the TCR was reactive and to a CD4 or CD8 class. Log10-transformed breadth and depth values were compared by one-way ANOVA with Sidak's multiple comparisons tests. In its TCRdb copy, this immuneACCESS table keeps in-frame sequences only and misses some clones. Where compared with another copy, unresolved V genes explain less than half of these, and the others have no known cause. D and trimming were read from the DNA, whereas the V and J calls and clone size are those reported in that table. The sample table holds approximately 110,000 clones, of which about 88% were seen once. The ten largest account for roughly 4% of the sample.

This clonotype was obtained from an adult in good health. The chain uses TRBV28 and TRBJ1-3, and the D gene may be TRBD1, 5 bases matching. This material consisted of peripheral blood, taken on day 0 of AZD1222 vaccination. CDR3 region: CASTLVGAGNTIYF. Here is the DNA: TGTGCCAGCACCCTAGTAGGGGCTGGAAACACCATATATTTT.